The clone carrying this TCR beta chain has just a few counts. Its antigen remains unidentified. The data originate from a study of cytomegalovirus exposure and HLA in healthy donors. Across the whole study: Clustering assigned 70% to 90% of the approximately 400 genotyped donors to the Caucasian-associated ancestry cluster.

Findings of the study overall: The authors later found most CMV-associated TCR beta chains appeared HLA-restricted. Among immune exposure information, only CMV serostatus was available. Using a false discovery rate of 0.05, a later analysis showed that around 16,000 TCR beta sequences were associated with HLA alleles.

60 Vbeta and 13 Jbeta primers were used in PCR. Assay used: immunoSEQ multiplex PCR; TCRdb lists only in-frame clones, some missing. The sample lists 97,000 or so clones, about 60% occurring once. There are 15 residues in the CDR3. Germline V CDR1 and CDR2: MNHNS, SASEGT. The sequenced sample consisted of PBMCs. The chain couples TRBV6-1 to TRBJ1-1; no clear D gene. This clonotype was obtained from a human donor in good health. CDR3 sequence reads: CVQAEDGIRGTEAFF. CDR3 nucleotide sequence: TGTGTTCAAGCAGAAGACGGCATACGAGGCACTGAAGCTTTCTTT.